This T cell receptor beta chain comes out of a study of T cell repertoires in aging, cancer and after chemotherapy. Looking at the study overall: The whole study produced a dataset of millions of TCR reads. Findings and caveats of the study: Age-matched healthy donors had significantly more diverse, less clonal blood TCR repertoires than untreated cancer patients. In cancer patients, declining TCR diversity with age involved lost richness and lost evenness.

A mixed TRB-A/B primer pool amplified rearranged TRB by multiplex touch-down PCR. TCRdb itself ran the multiplex PCR reads through MiXCR, one entry per CDR3 protein. The data show around 13,000 distinct CDR3 sequences, 21% seen once. This clonotype rates as medium-sized. Its antigen is not known. V was trimmed by 6 bases and J by 2 bases, leaving 11 bases between them. CDR1 is SQVTM and CDR2 is ANQGSEA in the germline V gene. The CDR3 length is 12 residues. The template was genomic DNA from peripheral blood, not RNA. The chain uses TRBV29-1 and TRBJ2-7; TRBD2 is a possible D gene (5 bases). The source of this sequence is a human donor in good health. The sequencing sample was made of blood. The CDR3 is CSVAGITYEQYF. CDR3 bases: TGCAGCGTCGCCGGGATCACCTACGAGCAGTACTTC.